Listed here is a single T cell receptor beta chain. Under the authors' procedure: Estimated nucleated cell counts came from reference gene primer amplification. Here immunoSEQ multiplex PCR was the method, and the copy in TCRdb shows in-frame clones only, minus some. V and J calls and clone size are as listed in that table; D and trimming were resolved from the DNA. The repertoire holds roughly 120,000 clones, with around 86% as singletons. The germline gives CDR1 DFQATT, CDR2 SNEGSKA (reference sequence). This CDR3 is 11 amino acids long. Trimming pared 6 bases from V and 4 bases from J, leaving 9 bases between. The data were taken from a study of blood T cell repertoires in COVID-19. Study summary: Sites across the United States, Italy and Spain contributed samples from acute and convalescent COVID-19. T cells, B-cell-depleted T cells, or PBMCs provided the cDNA or gDNA that served as material.

The clonotype was recovered from a man in his forties or fifties with acute or convalescent COVID-19. This rearrangement joins TRBV20-1 to TRBJ2-5; D is perhaps TRBD1 (6 bases). What was sequenced was peripheral blood. The CDR3 DNA reads as TGCAGTGCGGACAGTCCAGAGACCCAGTACTTC. Its protein is CSADSPETQYF.